This TCR beta chain stems from a study of cytomegalovirus exposure and HLA in healthy donors. General observations from the study: A list of around 160 TCR beta chains associated with cytomegalovirus was given.

Germline V lookup: CDR1 SGHNT, CDR2 YENEEA. The CDR3 is made up of 15 amino acids. Trimming stripped 4 bases from V and 3 bases from J, with 13 bases between. For this clone: Its antigen is as yet unknown.

The PCR employed 60 Vbeta primers together with 13 Jbeta primers. TCRdb's copy holds only in-frame clones and misses some; the assay was immunoSEQ multiplex PCR. The sample contains around 150,000 clones, about 84% of which appear only once. Input material: PBMCs. The J gene is TRBJ2-1, the V gene TRBV11-3; tentatively, D is TRBD2 (5 bases). This clonotype was obtained from a male donor in good health and CMV-seronegative. The CDR3 reads CASSSSGYYYNEQFF. The CDR3 DNA reads as TGTGCCAGCAGCTCATCGGGGTATTACTACAATGAGCAGTTCTTC.